The 4 T cell receptor beta chains presented below share a single source sample, sequenced in a study of human T cells and chemical hapten exposure. One entry per CDR3 protein results from TCRdb running MiXCR on the RACE reads. The sample shows about 98,000 distinct CDR3 sequences, 10% to 13% of them seen only once. Time point denoted: pre-sensitization, week 0. Treatment indicated: therapeutic diphenylcyclopropenone sensitization with weekly scalp DPC. Specimen: whole blood, collected in connection with sensitization to the hapten diphenylcyclopropenone (DPC). These receptors originate from an older woman with alopecia areata. Some clones in this sample may be carry-over from other donors' samples.

This clonotype turned up a few times. The gene calls are TRBV6-5 and TRBJ1-4; D call uncertain. The CDR3 consists of 16 residues. The germline V gene encodes CDR1 MNHEY and CDR2 SVGAGI. Between the trimmed V and J ends, which lost 0 bases and 0 bases, there was a span of 8 bases. The CDR3 spells CASSYSPVATNEKLFF. In DNA form, the CDR3 reads TGTGCCAGCAGTTACTCTCCGGTTGCAACTAATGAAAAACTGTTTTTT.

The V call is TRBV18, the J call TRBJ2-2; D not certain. The germline CDR1 and CDR2 sequences are KGHSH and LQKENI. Trimming left V 0 bases short and J 1 base short, with 6 bases between. This CDR3 is built from 15 residues. The DNA for the CDR3 is TGTGCCAGCTCACCACCGAACCGGAACACCGGGGAGCTGTTTTTT. Encoded protein: CASSPPNRNTGELFF.

This clonotype has a count of ten or more. The rearrangement joins TRBV28 to TRBJ2-7; D might be TRBD1 (6 bases). This CDR3 comprises 13 residues. V lost 8 bases and J 2 bases, leaving 13 bases between the germline ends. Germline CDR1 and CDR2: MDHEN and SYDVKM. For the CDR3, the DNA is TGTGCCAGCGCAGGACAGACCCCCTACGAGCAGTACTTC. Residues: CASAGQTPYEQYF.

This clonotype was recorded many times. The DNA for the CDR3 is TGTGCCAGCAGCTTTATACTTTCGGAGACCCAGTACTTC. Its translation: CASSFILSETQYF. The chain uses TRBV7-9 and TRBJ2-5; D not certain. The CDR3 is 13 amino acids. Germline CDR1 is SEHNR and CDR2 is FQNEAQ (reference sequence). The V gene lost 3 bases and the J gene lost 5 bases, with 10 bases spanning the gap.